This is a list of T cell receptor beta chains from one sample in a study of blood T cell repertoires in COVID-19. The repertoire was sequenced with immunoSEQ multiplex PCR; TCRdb's copy has only in-frame clones and lacks some. The sample contains roughly 500,000 clones, approximately 83% of which appear only once. The sample consisted of peripheral blood. Receptors originate from a human donor in a cohort sampled during active COVID-19. Both conserved end residues are part of each CDR3. A D gene is named only where the DNA matches it firmly. Not all rows give a size; the values are once, few, many and, for expanded clones, a class.

d_call j_call clone_size v_call cdr3_nt cdr3_aa
. TRBJ2-1 . TRBV11-3 TGTGCCAGCAGCCCTGGAGGGTCCCAACACAATGAGCAGTTCTTC CASSPGGSQHNEQFF
. TRBJ1-1 . TRBV28 TGTGCCAGCAGCATCTATATCCTTCGTGAGTCGGGGGGCACTGAAGCTTTCTTT CASSIYILRESGGTEAFF
TRBD2 TRBJ2-1 once TRBV10-3 TGTGCCATCAGCACCCTCTCAATCGCTAGCGGGAGTATGAATGAGCAGTTCTTC CAISTLSIASGSMNEQFF
. TRBJ1-2 . TRBV5-1 TGCGCCAGCAGCTTGGGTGGGGGCGAGAACTATGGCTACACCTTC CASSLGGGENYGYTF
TRBD2 TRBJ2-2 . TRBV5-4 TGTGCCAGCAGCTTGAGCGGGAGGAACACCGGGGAGCTGTTTTTT CASSLSGRNTGELFF
TRBD2 TRBJ2-4 . TRBV29-1 TGCAGCGTCGGAGCGGGAGGGCGAAGCAAAAACATTCAGTACTTC CSVGAGGRSKNIQYF
. TRBJ2-3 . TRBV5-5 TGTGCCAGCAGCTTAGAGGGAGTCACAGATACGCAGTATTTT CASSLEGVTDTQYF
TRBD1 TRBJ2-1 . TRBV9 TGTGCCAGCAGCACCAAACGACGGACAGGGGCCCTCAATGAGCAGTTCTTC CASSTKRRTGALNEQFF
. TRBJ1-2 many TRBV28 TGTGCCAGCACGCCCCTAGGTGTAGCCTATGGCTACACCTTC CASTPLGVAYGYTF
TRBD1 TRBJ1-1 . TRBV4-1 TGCGCCAGCAGCCAAGAGAGGGGGCTGAACACTGAAGCTTTCTTT CASSQERGLNTEAFF
. TRBJ1-1 . TRBV3-1/TRBV3-2 TGTGCCAGCAGCCAAGAGGGGCTGGGGAACAGTTACACTGAAGCTTTCTTT CASSQEGLGNSYTEAFF
TRBD1 TRBJ1-2 . TRBV28 TGTGCCAGCAGTTTTGGGCAGGGGGCGCGAGGGGATGGCTACACCTTC CASSFGQGARGDGYTF
. TRBJ1-6 . TRBV30 TGTGCCTGGATTCAGGGGAGCCCTTATAATTCACCCCTCCACTTT CAWIQGSPYNSPLHF
. TRBJ2-4 . TRBV28 TGTGCCAGCAGTTTTCAGGGCCCACGGAACATTCAGTACTTC CASSFQGPRNIQYF
. TRBJ2-1 . TRBV30 TGTGCCTGGAAAGTTGGGGGAGGTGCACAGGAGCAGTTCTTC CAWKVGGGAQEQFF
TRBD1 TRBJ2-4 . TRBV20-1 TGCAGTGCTAGTACTAGGGACAGCTCGAGGATTCAGTACTTC CSASTRDSSRIQYF
TRBD2 TRBJ2-3 once TRBV7-9 TGTGCCAGCAGCTCCAGCCGGGGGGGCCCAGATACGCAGTATTTT CASSSSRGGPDTQYF
. TRBJ2-1 . TRBV5-1 TGCGCCAGCAGAAGTCGGCGGGCGTCGTACAATGAGCAGTTCTTC CASRSRRASYNEQFF
TRBD1 TRBJ2-1 . TRBV2 TGTGCCGGGGGCCGAGGACAGGAGTACAATGAGCAGTTCTTC CAGGRGQEYNEQFF
. TRBJ2-2 . TRBV7-3 TGTGCCAGCAGCTTCGGGATGGGCACCGGGGAGCTGTTTTTT CASSFGMGTGELFF
TRBD1 TRBJ1-1 . TRBV10-3 TGTGCCATCAGGCACGGGACAGTTCTTAACACTGAAGCTTTCTTT CAIRHGTVLNTEAFF
TRBD2 TRBJ2-1 . TRBV3-1/TRBV3-2 TGTGCCAGCAGCCAAGGCGGGGGGGTCTCCTACAATGAGCAGTTCTTC CASSQGGGVSYNEQFF
TRBD1 TRBJ1-2 . TRBV28 TGTGCCAGCAGCGTCTATTTGACAGGGGCAGGGGGCTATGGCTACACCTTC CASSVYLTGAGGYGYTF
TRBD1 TRBJ1-2 . TRBV7-9 TGTGCCAGCAGCTTCCAGGGACAGGGGACCCGGAGCTATGGCTACACCTTC CASSFQGQGTRSYGYTF
. TRBJ1-1 once TRBV5-1 TGCGCCAGCAGCTTGGGTATGGGAGGGGCGACTGAAGCTTTCTTT CASSLGMGGATEAFF
TRBD1 TRBJ2-1 . TRBV24-1 TGTGCCACCAGTGGGAAGCCGGGACAGGGGTCCTACAATGAGCAGTTCTTC CATSGKPGQGSYNEQFF
. TRBJ2-7 . TRBV3-1/TRBV3-2 TGTGCCAGCAGCCAAGTCGAGTCCTACGAGCAGTACTTC CASSQVESYEQYF
TRBD1 TRBJ2-7 . TRBV27 TGTGCCAGCAGTCCCTCACCTGACAGGGGCGAGCAGTACTTC CASSPSPDRGEQYF
TRBD1 TRBJ2-7 . TRBV19 TGTGCCAGTAGTACGACAGGGTTAGGCGAGCAGTACTTC CASSTTGLGEQYF
. TRBJ1-6 . TRBV6-6 TGTGCCAGCAGTTCGGGGAATTCACCCCTCCACTTT CASSSGNSPLHF
TRBD2 TRBJ2-1 . TRBV6-2/TRBV6-3 TGTGCCAGCAGTACGTCTAGCGGAAAGCAGTTCTTC CASSTSSGKQFF
TRBD1 TRBJ1-1 . TRBV19 TGTGCCAGTTGTTTATACAGGGGTGAAACTGAAGCTTTCTTT CASCLYRGETEAFF
. TRBJ1-3 . TRBV6-2/TRBV6-3 TGTGCCAGCAGTACCGGGAACTCTGGAAACACCATATATTTT CASSTGNSGNTIYF
TRBD2 TRBJ2-3 . TRBV19 TGTGCCAGTAGTAGCGGGACTAGCGGTAGCACAGATACGCAGTATTTT CASSSGTSGSTDTQYF
. TRBJ2-7 . TRBV4-2 TGTGCCAGCAGCCAAGATCGGGGGTTAGGCGAGCAGTACTTC CASSQDRGLGEQYF
TRBD2 TRBJ2-2 . TRBV5-1 TGCGCCAGCAGCCGAGGGACTAGCGAGAGCCGGGAGCTGTTTTTT CASSRGTSESRELFF
TRBD2 TRBJ2-1 . TRBV15 TGTGCCACCAGCAGGGACTATACTAGCGGGGGAAATGAGCAGTTCTTC CATSRDYTSGGNEQFF
. TRBJ2-7 . TRBV11-2 TGTGCCAGCAGCTTTAGCGTTATCTACGAGCAGTACTTC CASSFSVIYEQYF
TRBD1 TRBJ1-2 . TRBV5-1 TGCGCCAGCAGCTCGACAGGGGGCGATAATGGCTACACCTTC CASSSTGGDNGYTF
TRBD1 TRBJ2-7 . TRBV27 TGTGCCAGCAGTTTCACGAGACAGGGGGCGGGGGAGCAGTACTTC CASSFTRQGAGEQYF
. TRBJ1-5 . TRBV30 TGTGCCTGGAGTCCCGGGACTGGTTTTGGCAATCAGCCCCAGCATTTT CAWSPGTGFGNQPQHF
. TRBJ2-1 . TRBV6-6 TGTGCCAGCACTCGCAAGCCCCGGTATCCCTTCTACAATGAGCAGTTCTTC CASTRKPRYPFYNEQFF
TRBD1 TRBJ1-4 . TRBV5-1 TGCGCCAGCAGCGGGACAGGGCTTCACGAAAAACTGTTTTTT CASSGTGLHEKLFF
. TRBJ2-5 . TRBV28 TGTGCCAGCAGTTTGTCGCAGGGGCAAAGGGAGACCCAGTACTTC CASSLSQGQRETQYF
. TRBJ2-2 once TRBV3-1/TRBV3-2 TGTGCCAGCAGCCAGGTCGGATGGACAGCGAACACCGGGGAGCTGTTTTTT CASSQVGWTANTGELFF
. TRBJ1-6 . TRBV2 TGTGCCAGCAGGGCTACGGGGGGGCCCCCTAACCCACCCCTCCACTTT CASRATGGPPNPPLHF
. TRBJ1-3 . TRBV11-2 TGTGCCAGCAGCTTAGGGCAGGGCCCTGGAAACACCATATATTTT CASSLGQGPGNTIYF
TRBD2 TRBJ2-2 few TRBV19 TGTGCCAGTAGTATAGTCCTATTGAACCCCCTACTAGCGGGAGAACGTATCACCGGGGAGCTGTTTTTT CASSIVLLNPLLAGERITGELFF
TRBD2 TRBJ2-5 . TRBV30 TGTGCCTGGAGTGGCCTAGCGGTGAGGGTCGAAACCCAGTACTTC CAWSGLAVRVETQYF
TRBD1 TRBJ2-3 . TRBV7-3 TGTGCCCACAGGGGGCGGGAGTGGATCACAGATACGCAGTATTTT CAHRGREWITDTQYF
. TRBJ2-1 few TRBV5-8 TGTGCCAGCAGCTTGGCGCGGCTCCACAATGAGCAGTTCTTC CASSLARLHNEQFF
. TRBJ1-5 . TRBV21-1 TGTGCCAGCAGCAACCCTCTCCGGATTGGCAGGGGACGTAGTGGCAATCAGCCCCAGCATTTT CASSNPLRIGRGRSGNQPQHF
. TRBJ1-4 . TRBV3-1/TRBV3-2 TGTGCCAGCAGCCAAGATTGGGCGAAACCTTTT CASSQDWAKPF
TRBD2 TRBJ2-1 . TRBV29-1 TGCAGCGTCTCCTTAGCGGGAGGAATGAATGAGCAGTTCTTC CSVSLAGGMNEQFF